A selection of T cell receptor beta chains follows, all from one sample in a study of blood T cell repertoires in COVID-19. The table came from immunoSEQ multiplex PCR; TCRdb's copy has only in-frame clones and leaves some out. The table has 180,000 or so clones, 84% seen once; the top ten hold about 16%. The sequenced sample was PBMCs or T cells enriched from blood (not recorded which). These receptors originate from a man aged 50-59 years who had recovered from COVID-19. CDR3s include the opening cysteine and the closing phenylalanine or tryptophan. A D gene is named only where the DNA matches it firmly. Only some rows state a clone size, as once, few, many or a class for expanded clones.

>TRBV2|.|TRBD1|TRBJ1-2
CASGRTGNYGYTF
>TRBV10-1|.|TRBD1|TRBJ2-7
CASSRQGSHEQYF
>TRBV6-5|.|.|TRBJ2-7
CASSGVTYEQYF
>TRBV19|.|.|TRBJ1-5
CASRPGGGNNQPQHF
>TRBV5-1|.|TRBD1|TRBJ1-6
CASSLVGQDSPLHF
>TRBV2|.|TRBD1|TRBJ2-6
CASSGGGAYGANVLTF
>TRBV5-1|.|.|TRBJ2-1
CASRIGDNEQFF
>TRBV28|once|TRBD1|TRBJ2-7
CASSSLTGPYEQYF
>TRBV30|.|.|TRBJ1-5
CAWGRSSTGTNNQPQHF
>TRBV6-9|.|TRBD1|TRBJ1-4
CASSSRDRGNEKLFF
>TRBV4-1|once|.|TRBJ1-5
CASSLSGTNNQPQHF
>TRBV6-5|.|TRBD1|TRBJ1-4
CASVKDRGDEKLFF
>TRBV9|.|TRBD2|TRBJ2-1
CASSSGGGTYNEQFF
>TRBV15|.|.|TRBJ2-7
CATSRYPPWRGVYEQYF
>TRBV2|few|.|TRBJ1-2
CASSSPQAVYGYTF
>TRBV5-1|.|.|TRBJ2-7
CASSLLGGSSYEQYF
>TRBV9|.|TRBD1|TRBJ2-2
CASSVAGTGRTGELFF
>TRBV7-9|.|.|TRBJ1-1
CASSLDARNTEAFF
>TRBV3-1/TRBV3-2|.|TRBD1|TRBJ1-5
CASSQSGTGAGSNQPQHF
>TRBV7-9|.|.|TRBJ2-5
CASSSGQKETQYF
>TRBV30|.|.|TRBJ1-1
CAWSGGRWGTNTEAFF
>TRBV18|.|.|TRBJ1-5
CASSPDGLNQPQHF
>TRBV5-5|.|TRBD1|TRBJ1-5
CASSFAGTGSNQPQHF
>TRBV11-2|.|.|TRBJ1-1
CASSVRDTEAFF
>TRBV2|.|TRBD1|TRBJ2-7
CAARKSWTGDEQYF
>TRBV7-9|.|.|TRBJ1-5
CASSPVGSGNQPQHF
>TRBV4-1|.|.|TRBJ2-2
CASSQGPGNTGELFF
>TRBV7-6|.|.|TRBJ1-6
CASSLASGFDSPLHF
>TRBV19|.|.|TRBJ1-5
CASTSGHRGGNQPQHF
>TRBV30|.|.|TRBJ2-2
CAWSSSGTGELFF
>TRBV5-1|once|TRBD2|TRBJ2-3
CASSLGKLAGVTDTQYF
>TRBV7-2|.|.|TRBJ1-6
CASSSPGNNSPLHF
>TRBV10-1|.|TRBD1|TRBJ1-1
CASSRQGGTEAFF
>TRBV2|.|.|TRBJ1-1
CASHRTGMNTEAFF
>TRBV6-5|.|.|TRBJ2-1
CASSLPKQGQAIEQFF
>TRBV19|.|TRBD1|TRBJ1-6
CASSAAGTGINSPLHF
>TRBV6-5|.|.|TRBJ2-7
CASSYSSRGFNSGQYF
>TRBV7-9|.|.|TRBJ2-1
CASSLEGASYNEQFF
>TRBV2|.|.|TRBJ1-2
CASNAQGNYGYTF
>TRBV9|.|.|TRBJ2-1
CASSAGQSQNEQFF
>TRBV30|.|.|TRBJ1-2
CAWSGDTPTGYTF
>TRBV3-1/TRBV3-2|.|.|TRBJ1-5
CASSSSQGGQPQHF
>TRBV2|.|TRBD1|TRBJ2-3
CASGKQGNTDTQYF
>TRBV11-2|.|.|TRBJ2-7
CASSPSIWEQYF
>TRBV29-1|.|.|TRBJ2-7
CSVWTSYEQYF
>TRBV6-1|.|TRBD1|TRBJ1-5
CASSEDRGSNQPQHF
>TRBV5-4|.|.|TRBJ2-3
CASSPETGVTDTQYF
>TRBV6-5|.|.|TRBJ1-6
CASSYQGNSYNSPLHF
>TRBV6-5|.|TRBD1|TRBJ1-2
CASRVPGQGNYGYTF
>TRBV10-1|few|.|TRBJ2-2
CASADYNTGELFF
>TRBV29-1|.|TRBD1|TRBJ1-6
CSVAQGANSPLHF
>TRBV14|.|.|TRBJ2-5
CASSQVAAAVQETQYF
>TRBV5-1|.|TRBD1|TRBJ2-7
CASSPAGQEIYEQYF
>TRBV28|.|.|TRBJ1-2
CASSLLSGEGYTF
>TRBV6-5|.|.|TRBJ2-7
CATRGSPTYEQYF